Listed here are 30 T cell receptor beta chains from one sample, sequenced in a study of control samples from healthy donors and cancer patients. Measured with immunoSEQ multiplex PCR; TCRdb has only the in-frame clones, and not every one. This sample has 170,000 or so clones, with about 91% found just once. Sample: blood. The receptors here all came from a woman aged 40 to 50 in good health.

The chain combines TRBV15 with TRBJ1-2, with D perhaps matching TRBD1 (5 bases). V gave up 0 bases and J gave up 2 bases, with 10 bases separating them. The CDR3 loop spans 15 amino acids. Germline lookup yields CDR1 LNHNV and CDR2 YYDKDF (reference sequence). CDR3 nucleotides: TGTGCCACCAGCAGAGAAGGGGCAGACAACTATGGCTACACCTTC. It yields the protein CATSREGADNYGYTF.

In its sample, this clone was seen a few times. The chain is built from TRBV5-1 and TRBJ2-7; D gene unclear. The CDR3 loop spans 12 amino acids. Trimming took 0 bases from V and 3 from J, leaving 4 bases between them. CDR1 is SGHRS, CDR2 YFSETQ, per germline. CDR3 protein: CASSLVGYEQYF. The CDR3 DNA sequence: TGCGCCAGCAGCTTGGTGGGCTACGAGCAGTACTTC.

A word on this clone: Other DNA sequences in this specimen translate into the identical CDR3. The chain links TRBV9 to TRBJ2-5; 11 nucleotides line up with TRBD2. V lost 0 bases and J lost 4; bases outside the gene matches: 5. CDR1 and CDR2 from the germline V gene are SGDLS and YYNGEE. CDR3 length equals 16 residues. CDR3 loop: CASSVGLAGGGETQYF. CDR3 in DNA: TGTGCCAGCAGCGTAGGGCTAGCGGGGGGCGGAGAGACCCAGTACTTC.

This chain links TRBV6-1 with TRBJ1-5; a weak D match, TRBD1 (5 bases). From germline, CDR1 is MNHNS and CDR2 SASEGT. The germline V and J ends were trimmed by 1 base and 10 bases, with 14 bases remaining between them. This CDR3 spans 14 amino acids. The CDR3 nucleotides read TGTGCCAGCAGTGAAGGCCTAGACAGTTCCCCCCAGCATTTT. Translation gives CASSEGLDSSPQHF.

In regard to this clone: Its ends do not fully match the called genes, so a read error is possible. The rearrangement links TRBV2 to TRBJ2-3; unclear D gene. CDR1 SNHLY and CDR2 FYNNEI come from the germline V gene. This CDR3 is built from 11 residues. CDR3: CASSVADAEHF. The CDR3 DNA reads as TGTGCCAGCAGTGTTGCGGATGCAGAGCATTTT.

This sequence joins TRBV6-5 and TRBJ2-2; D is undetermined. This CDR3 region has 13 residues. The V and J ends lost 6 bases and 6 bases respectively, with 11 bases between them. CDR1 and CDR2 (germline): MNHEY, SVGAGI. CDR3 residues: CASSRTVSGELFF. CDR3 nucleotides: TGTGCCAGCAGCCGGACCGTCTCCGGGGAGCTGTTTTTT.

The J gene is TRBJ2-7, the V gene TRBV19; D gene ambiguous. Trimming stripped 0 bases from V and 1 base from J, with 7 bases between. The CDR3 consists of 14 residues. Germline CDR1 and CDR2: LNHDA and SQIVND (reference sequence). CDR3 protein: CASSIDLGSYEQYF. The CDR3 nucleotides read TGTGCCAGTAGTATAGATCTCGGGTCCTACGAGCAGTACTTC.

The chain has TRBV18 and TRBJ2-3, with D unclear. V was trimmed by 2 bases and J by 3 bases, leaving 6 bases between them. CDR1 and CDR2 from the germline V gene are KGHSH and LQKENI. The CDR3 extends over 13 amino acids. The CDR3 bases are TGTGCCAGCTCACCATCTATAACAGATACGCAGTATTTT. It translates to CASSPSITDTQYF.

The chain has TRBV5-1 and TRBJ1-6, with TRBD1 matching over 9 bases. Germline V gives CDR1 SGHRS, CDR2 YFSETQ. CDR3 size: 16 residues. V dropped 0 bases and J dropped 3; count of bases not matched to a gene: 1. The CDR3 sequence is CASSLGQGGYNSPLHF. Here the CDR3 DNA reads TGCGCCAGCAGCTTGGGACAGGGGGGCTATAATTCACCCCTCCACTTT.

The chain links TRBV9 to TRBJ2-2; D remains ambiguous. The CDR3 runs 14 residues. Germline V gene lookup returns CDR1 SGDLS and CDR2 YYNGEE. Trimming shortened V by 1 base and J by 4 bases, and 8 bases separated the two germline ends. DNA for the CDR3: TGTGCCAGCAGCGTAAAACAATTCACCGGGGAGCTGTTTTTT. It yields the protein CASSVKQFTGELFF.

V usage is TRBV12-3 or TRBV12-4 and J usage is TRBJ1-2, with a tentative D call TRBD1 (5 bases). V lost 10 bases and J 7 bases, leaving 16 bases between the germline ends. The CDR3 runs 12 residues. The CDR3 sequence is CAIRGDVGGYTF. Here the CDR3 DNA reads TGTGCCATCCGGGGGGATGTGGGTGGCTACACCTTC.

The chain employs TRBV4-2 and TRBJ2-1; 8 bases match TRBD1. This CDR3 is 15 amino acids long. The germline gives CDR1 LGHNA, CDR2 YNFKEQ. The V and J ends lost 4 bases and 1 base, in that order; junction bases with no gene match: 3. Here the CDR3 DNA reads TGTGCCAGCAGCCTGGACAGGGTGTCCTACAATGAGCAGTTCTTC. Protein sequence: CASSLDRVSYNEQFF.

This clone occurred a few times. CDR3 in amino acids: CASSRGTVSNYGYTF. CDR3 in DNA: TGTGCCAGCTCAAGGGGGACAGTTTCTAACTATGGCTACACCTTC. This chain joins TRBV18 and TRBJ1-2, with 7 nucleotides matching TRBD1. V lost 5 bases to trimming and J lost 0 bases; unmatched junction nucleotides: 6. The germline V gene has CDR1 KGHSH and CDR2 LQKENI. This CDR3 has 15 residues. The variable domain in full, completed from reference TRBV18 and TRBJ1-2, reads NAGVMQNPRHLVRRRGQEARLRCSPMKGHSHVYWYRQLPEEGLKFMVYLQKENIIDESGMPKERFSAEFPKEGPSILRIQQVVRGDSAAYFCASSRGTVSNYGYTFGSGTRLTVV.

The genes are TRBV13 and TRBJ1-1, with 11 bases lining up with TRBD1. The CDR3 has 16 amino acids. CDR1 is PRHDT, CDR2 FYEKMQ, per germline (reference sequence). The ends lost 5 bases at V and 3 bases at J; junction bases unmatched: 8. The CDR3 DNA reads as TGTGCCAGCAGCACCGGACAGGGGGCGGCGGACACTGAAGCTTTCTTT. Translated, it gives CASSTGQGAADTEAFF.

V usage is TRBV5-1 and J usage is TRBJ2-2, with 12 positions matching TRBD2. Germline CDR1 and CDR2: SGHRS and YFSETQ. There are 15 residues in the CDR3. Trimming at V came to 3 bases and at J to 5 bases, leaving 2 bases not matched to a gene. The CDR3 spells CASSSGLAGTGELFF. The DNA of the CDR3 is TGCGCCAGCAGCTCTGGACTAGCGGGGACCGGGGAGCTGTTTTTT. Combining the CDR3 with reference TRBV5-1 and TRBJ2-2 gives the whole variable domain KAGVTQTPRYLIKTRGQQVTLSCSPISGHRSVSWYQQTPGQGLQFLFEYFSETQRNKGNFPGRFSGRQFSNSRSEMNVSTLELGDSALYLCASSSGLAGTGELFFGEGSRLTVL.

Only one count was recorded for this clone. The rearrangement joins TRBV5-1 to TRBJ1-6; D remains ambiguous. V shed 0 bases and J shed 5 bases, with 9 bases lying between them. The CDR3 spans 15 residues. In germline, CDR1 is SGHRS, CDR2 YFSETQ. The CDR3 DNA sequence: TGCGCCAGCAGCTTGGAAGGACGGGATAATTCACCCCTCCACTTT. Translation: CASSLEGRDNSPLHF.

J is TRBJ2-3 and V is TRBV12-5; 9 bases align to TRBD1. Germline V gene data show CDR1 as LGHNT and CDR2 as FRNRAP. V was clipped by 1 base and J by 3 bases; unmatched bases: 5. CDR3 length: 16 amino acids. CDR3 sequence reads: CASGLGYGTGTDTQYF. The CDR3 nucleotides read TGTGCTAGTGGTTTGGGCTACGGGACAGGGACAGATACGCAGTATTTT.

The chain has TRBV20-1 and TRBJ2-3; 10 nucleotides line up with TRBD2. The CDR3 is 15 amino acids. The junction had 6 bases not matched to a gene; V was cut back by 3 bases and J by 3 bases. Germline V gives CDR1 DFQATT, CDR2 SNEGSKA (reference sequence). The CDR3 DNA follows: TGCAGTGCTAGTAAAGCGGGGGGGCTTACAGATACGCAGTATTTT. Translation: CSASKAGGLTDTQYF.

This chain connects TRBV5-1 to TRBJ2-7; TRBD2 might be the D (6 bases). Looked up from germline, CDR1 is SGHRS and CDR2 is YFSETQ. The CDR3 contains 11 residues. The V end lost 7 bases, the J end lost 2 bases, and 7 bases lay between the germline ends. The CDR3 DNA reads TGCGCCAGCCGGGAGACCTACGAGCAGTACTTC. This encodes CASRETYEQYF.

This sequence joins TRBV11-2 and TRBJ2-1, with 11 nucleotides matching TRBD2. The CDR3 contains 15 residues. CDR1 is SGHAT, CDR2 FQNNGV, per germline. With V trimmed by 0 bases and J by 9 bases, 4 bases remained unmatched. The CDR3 DNA sequence: TGTGCCAGCAGCTTAGAGCTAGCGGGGGGATTTGAGCAGTTCTTC. It translates to CASSLELAGGFEQFF. Full variable domain (outside the CDR3, taken from reference TRBV11-2 and TRBJ2-1): EAGVAQSPRYKIIEKRQSVAFWCNPISGHATLYWYQQILGQGPKLLIQFQNNGVVDDSQLPKDRFSAERLKGVDSTLKIQPAKLEDSAVYLCASSLELAGGFEQFFGPGTRLTVL.

A note on this clone: Because the CDR3's place on the DNA is in doubt, the DNA is left out and the CDR3 is given as listed by TCRdb. The V call is TRBV21-1, the J call TRBJ2-1; the table's D call TRBD2 went unverified against the DNA. TRBV21-1 is a pseudogene locus. The CDR3 length is 17 residues, termini included. CDR3 region: CASSPPAVAGGNNEQFF.

The chain employs TRBV10-1 and TRBJ2-7, with no clear D. Trimming shortened V by 0 bases and J by 6 bases, and 15 bases separated the two germline ends. The CDR3 extends over 15 amino acids. The germline CDR1 and CDR2 sequences are WNHNN and SYGVQD (reference sequence). For the CDR3, the DNA is TGCGCCAGCAGTGAGTCGTTGAGGCTCTCCGGCGAGCAGTACTTC. Translating it yields CASSESLRLSGEQYF.

The J gene is TRBJ2-3, the V gene TRBV6-1; 11 nucleotides agree with TRBD2. Trimming removed 3 bases from V and 2 bases from J; junction bases left unmatched: 7. Germline V lookup: CDR1 MNHNS, CDR2 SASEGT. The CDR3 totals 17 residues. The CDR3 nucleotides read TGTGCCAGCAGTGACCGAGGGACTAGCGGCTACACAGATACGCAGTATTTT. It specifies CASSDRGTSGYTDTQYF.

The chain carries TRBV6-5 and TRBJ1-2; D is perhaps TRBD1 (5 bases). The CDR3 loop spans 15 amino acids. The germline gives CDR1 MNHEY, CDR2 SVGAGI. The germline V and J ends were trimmed by 2 bases and 4 bases, with 14 bases remaining between them. The CDR3 is CASSYLEDSLYGYTF. CDR3 coding DNA: TGTGCCAGCAGTTACCTTGAAGACAGTCTCTATGGCTACACCTTC.

V gene TRBV6-6 combines with J gene TRBJ1-5, with D possibly being TRBD1 (5 bases). Trimming removed 7 bases from V and 9 bases from J, with 13 bases in between. This CDR3 spans 12 amino acids. Germline CDR1 reads MNHNY; CDR2 reads SVGAGI (reference sequence). DNA for the CDR3: TGTGCCAGCAACACGGGGACGCGGCCCCAGCATTTT. Amino acids: CASNTGTRPQHF.

The chain has TRBV2 and TRBJ1-6; D perhaps matches TRBD1 (6 bases). Germline V CDR1 and CDR2: SNHLY, FYNNEI. This CDR3 contains 13 residues. V was cut by 8 bases and J by 7 bases, with 12 bases left in between. CDR3 sequence reads: CASGGQANSPLHF. The CDR3 coding sequence is TGTGCCAGCGGGGGCCAGGCAAATTCACCCCTCCACTTT.

The chain couples TRBV2 to TRBJ2-5; D might be TRBD2 (6 bases). The length of the CDR3 is 14 residues. Per the germline V gene, CDR1 is SNHLY and CDR2 is FYNNEI. Between the trimmed V and J ends, which lost 8 bases and 9 bases, there was a span of 22 bases. CDR3 amino acids: CASFQLASIGAQYF. CDR3 nucleotide sequence: TGTGCCAGCTTCCAGCTAGCGTCGATCGGGGCCCAGTACTTC.

This chain joins TRBV5-1 and TRBJ1-2, with 10 positions matching TRBD1. The CDR3 length is 13 residues. The trim removed 1 base at V and 11 bases at J, leaving 5 bases unmatched. From germline, CDR1 is SGHRS and CDR2 YFSETQ. The CDR3 nucleotides read TGCGCCAGCAGCTTGTCGGGACAGGGGATATACACCTTC. Amino acids: CASSLSGQGIYTF. Based on the CDR3 plus reference TRBV5-1 and TRBJ1-2, the full variable domain is KAGVTQTPRYLIKTRGQQVTLSCSPISGHRSVSWYQQTPGQGLQFLFEYFSETQRNKGNFPGRFSGRQFSNSRSEMNVSTLELGDSALYLCASSLSGQGIYTFGSGTRLTVV.

The V gene is TRBV12-3 or TRBV12-4, the J gene TRBJ1-5; 8 nucleotides line up with TRBD1. The CDR3 totals 13 residues. The J segment lost 7 bases and the V segment lost 8 bases, leaving 7 bases of the junction unmatched. This CDR3 reads CASATGVSQPQHF. The CDR3, as DNA: TGTGCCAGCGCGACAGGGGTGAGCCAGCCCCAGCATTTT.

The chain has TRBV12-3 or TRBV12-4 and TRBJ2-1; unclear D gene. The CDR3 totals 12 residues. V was trimmed by 7 bases and J by 4 bases, leaving 8 bases between them. The CDR3 reads CASTHRYNEQFF. CDR3 bases: TGTGCCAGCACTCACCGGTACAATGAGCAGTTCTTC.